Shown below are 15 T cell receptor beta chains from a single sample sequenced in a study of T cell repertoires in cytomegalovirus infection. TCRdb reanalysed the reads using MiXCR and keeps one entry per CDR3 protein. The sample lists roughly 630,000 distinct CDR3 sequences, 20% to 25% occurring once. Sequencing input: CD8+ T cells from PBMCs. These receptors all stem from a human donor in good health (CMV status not recorded). Some clones in this sample may be carry-over from other donors' samples.

This chain connects TRBV7-9 to TRBJ1-5; D is unresolved. The V end lost 5 bases, the J end lost 6 bases, and 14 bases lay between the germline ends. The CDR3 contains 14 residues. Per the germline V gene, CDR1 is SEHNR and CDR2 is FQNEAQ (reference sequence). For the CDR3, the DNA is TGTGCCAGCAGCCTCGACTCCGCGGTTCAGCCCCAGCATTTT. Amino acid sequence: CASSLDSAVQPQHF.

The chain's CDR3 is CASSSRGAGGPLEQYF. The CDR3 DNA is TGTGCCAGCAGCTCCCGAGGAGCGGGGGGGCCTCTCGAGCAGTACTTC. The chain recombines TRBV7-9 with TRBJ2-7; 10 bases are a match to TRBD2. V dropped 4 bases and J dropped 6; count of bases not matched to a gene: 12. The CDR3 consists of 16 residues. CDR1 is SEHNR, CDR2 FQNEAQ, per germline (reference sequence).

This clonotype was counted between two and nine times. This chain connects TRBV20-1 to TRBJ2-1; D may be TRBD2 (6 bases). The CDR3 is made up of 15 amino acids. Germline V lookup: CDR1 DFQATT, CDR2 SNEGSKA (reference sequence). Trimming pared 2 bases from V and 0 bases from J, leaving 11 bases between. CDR3 protein: CSARLASASYNEQFF. The CDR3 DNA is TGCAGTGCTAGATTGGCTAGCGCCTCCTACAATGAGCAGTTCTTC.

This chain links TRBV6-2 or TRBV6-3 with TRBJ1-5, with D tentatively TRBD1 (5 bases). The length of the CDR3 is 16 residues. V lost 6 bases to trimming and J lost 0 bases, with 15 bases between them. Germline CDR1 is MNHEY and CDR2 is SVGEGT. CDR3: CASSIDSPYSNQPQHF. Written as DNA, the CDR3 is TGTGCCAGCAGCATCGACAGTCCCTATAGCAATCAGCCCCAGCATTTT.

This clonotype has a handful of counts. The gene calls are TRBV7-2 and TRBJ1-1; D is unresolved. Trimming pared 3 bases from V and 8 bases from J, leaving 16 bases between. Germline V lookup: CDR1 SGHTA, CDR2 FQGNSA. The CDR3 is 14 residues long. In nucleotides, the CDR3 is TGTGCCAGCAGCTTCCCCTACCCAGGCGCCGAAGCTTTCTTT. This sequence encodes CASSFPYPGAEAFF.

This clonotype was found a few times. The gene calls are TRBV7-9 and TRBJ2-3; D is undetermined. Germline CDR1 is SEHNR and CDR2 is FQNEAQ (reference sequence). The CDR3 contains 12 residues. The V and J ends lost 5 bases and 6 bases respectively, with 9 bases between them. DNA for the CDR3: TGTGCCAGCAGCCCTGCGGAGGATACGCAGTATTTT. The encoded protein is CASSPAEDTQYF.

This sequence joins TRBV20-1 and TRBJ2-2; tentatively, D is TRBD1 (6 bases). Trimming left V 0 bases short and J 6 bases short, with 14 bases between. The germline V gene has CDR1 DFQATT and CDR2 SNEGSKA (reference sequence). The CDR3 is made up of 15 amino acids. The CDR3 nucleotides are TGCAGTGCTAGAGATCGTGGGGGCTGGTCCGGGGAGCTGTTTTTT. Translated, it gives CSARDRGGWSGELFF.

This clonotype was observed a handful of times. The gene calls are TRBV20-1 and TRBJ2-1, with D unclear. CDR3 size: 14 residues. Germline V gene sequence: CDR1 DFQATT, CDR2 SNEGSKA (reference sequence). V lost 5 bases and J 0 bases, leaving 11 bases between the germline ends. The CDR3, as DNA: TGCAGTGCTTATGGTTCGAGCTCCTACAATGAGCAGTTCTTC. Protein product: CSAYGSSSYNEQFF.

The chain carries TRBV20-1 and TRBJ2-7, with D perhaps TRBD2 (5 bases). The ends were cut back, 0 bases at V and 5 bases at J, with 11 bases in the middle. Germline-derived CDR1 and CDR2 are DFQATT and SNEGSKA (reference sequence). The CDR3 runs to 13 residues. CDR3 sequence reads: CSARDPGGHEQYV. In nucleotides, the CDR3 is TGCAGTGCTAGAGATCCAGGAGGCCACGAGCAGTACGTC.

This clonotype was recorded a few times. The chain links TRBV7-9 to TRBJ1-1; the D is unclear. The germline V gene has CDR1 SEHNR and CDR2 FQNEAQ (reference sequence). The CDR3 is 14 residues long. Trimming took 5 bases from V and 1 from J, leaving 11 bases between them. CDR3 in amino acids: CASSHDAANTEAFF. The DNA for the CDR3 is TGTGCCAGCAGCCACGATGCGGCGAACACTGAAGCTTTCTTT.

The J gene is TRBJ2-3, the V gene TRBV19, with D possibly matching TRBD1 (6 bases). The CDR3 covers 15 residues. V was cut by 6 bases and J by 0 bases, with 13 bases left in between. The germline V gene has CDR1 LNHDA and CDR2 SQIVND (reference sequence). CDR3 DNA sequence: TGTGCCAGTAGACCAACAGGGACAAGCACAGATACGCAGTATTTT. Translating it yields CASRPTGTSTDTQYF.

This sequence joins TRBV28 and TRBJ2-3; TRBD2 might be the D (5 bases). This CDR3 is built from 16 residues. The germline V and J ends were trimmed by 8 bases and 2 bases, with 20 bases remaining between them. Germline loops: CDR1 MDHEN, CDR2 SYDVKM. This CDR3 reads CASGLPQGLTTDTQYF. In DNA form, the CDR3 reads TGTGCCAGCGGTCTACCCCAAGGACTGACCACAGATACGCAGTATTTT.

CDR3 residues: CASIGLGNTGELFF. The CDR3 nucleotides are TGTGCCAGCATCGGGCTTGGCAACACCGGGGAGCTGTTTTTT. The V gene is TRBV6-1, the J gene TRBJ2-2; the D is unclear. The CDR3 totals 14 residues. Trimming pared 7 bases from V and 2 bases from J, leaving 11 bases between. Per the germline V gene, CDR1 is MNHNS and CDR2 is SASEGT.

This clonotype has a count of ten or more. This chain connects TRBV14 to TRBJ2-2; D possibly matches TRBD1 or TRBD2 (5 bases each). The V end lost 4 bases, the J end lost 6 bases, and 18 bases lay between the germline ends. Germline CDR1 is SGHDN and CDR2 is FVKESK. CDR3 length equals 16 residues. The CDR3, as DNA: TGTGCCAGCAGCCCTTGGGACGGGGTTAGCCCCGGGGAGCTGTTTTTT. It is translated as CASSPWDGVSPGELFF.

This clonotype was detected ten times or more. The chain carries TRBV7-2 and TRBJ1-4; perhaps TRBD1 as D (6 bases). V was cut by 4 bases and J by 6 bases, with 18 bases left in between. Germline V lookup: CDR1 SGHTA, CDR2 FQGNSA. The CDR3 has 16 residues. The CDR3 protein is CASSSVHREGDEKLFF. The CDR3 DNA follows: TGTGCCAGCAGCTCTGTTCACAGGGAGGGGGATGAAAAACTGTTTTTT.